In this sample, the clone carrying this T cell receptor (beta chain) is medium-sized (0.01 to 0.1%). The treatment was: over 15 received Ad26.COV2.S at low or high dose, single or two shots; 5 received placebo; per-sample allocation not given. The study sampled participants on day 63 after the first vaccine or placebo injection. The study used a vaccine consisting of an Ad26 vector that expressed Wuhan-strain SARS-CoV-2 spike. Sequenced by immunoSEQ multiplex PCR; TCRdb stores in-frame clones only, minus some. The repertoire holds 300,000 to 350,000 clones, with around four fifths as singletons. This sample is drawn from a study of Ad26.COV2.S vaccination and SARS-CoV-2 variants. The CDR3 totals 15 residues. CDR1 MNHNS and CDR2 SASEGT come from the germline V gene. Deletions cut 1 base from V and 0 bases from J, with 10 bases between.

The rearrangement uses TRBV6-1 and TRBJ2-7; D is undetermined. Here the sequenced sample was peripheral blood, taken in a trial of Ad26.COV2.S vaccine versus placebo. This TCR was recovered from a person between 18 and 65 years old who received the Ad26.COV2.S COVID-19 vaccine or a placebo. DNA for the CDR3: TGTGCCAGCAGTGAAGATTCCGCAGGCTCCTACGAGCAGTACTTC. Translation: CASSEDSAGSYEQYF.